This T cell receptor (beta chain) originates from a study of blood T cells in healthy people across ages. Whole-study findings and limits: Investigators viewed diversity estimates from one million T cells as underestimates, the study reported. Diversity was higher, and naive CD4+ cells more numerous, in long-lived donors than in aged donors.

A second PCR of roughly 7 to 11 cycles used a sample-barcoded 5' primer and a J-beta primer mix. TCRdb re-derived calls from the 5' RACE reads in MiXCR, one entry per CDR3 protein. The top ten hold 0.75% of the sample, which has roughly 1,100,000 distinct CDR3 sequences, 20% to 25% seen once. This CDR3 spans 13 amino acids. CDR1 is MDHEN, CDR2 SYDVKM, per germline. V dropped 8 bases and J dropped 1 base, with 12 bases sitting between them. About this clonotype itself: Its specificity is unknown.

These data were also reused for a study on T cells of mothers and their children.

This TCR came from a girl aged 2 to 9 in good health. The sample comprised blood. The rearrangement links TRBV28 to TRBJ2-7; D perhaps matches TRBD1 (5 bases). This chain's CDR3 is CASRRRVSYEQYF. The CDR3 DNA sequence: TGTGCCAGCCGTCGCAGGGTTTCCTACGAGCAGTACTTC. Complete variable domain (other parts from reference TRBV28 and TRBJ2-7): DVKVTQSSRYLVKRTGEKVFLECVQDMDHENMFWYRQDPGLGLRLIYFSYDVKMKEKGDIPEGYSVSREKKERFSLILESASTNQTSMYLCASRRRVSYEQYFGPGTRLTVT.